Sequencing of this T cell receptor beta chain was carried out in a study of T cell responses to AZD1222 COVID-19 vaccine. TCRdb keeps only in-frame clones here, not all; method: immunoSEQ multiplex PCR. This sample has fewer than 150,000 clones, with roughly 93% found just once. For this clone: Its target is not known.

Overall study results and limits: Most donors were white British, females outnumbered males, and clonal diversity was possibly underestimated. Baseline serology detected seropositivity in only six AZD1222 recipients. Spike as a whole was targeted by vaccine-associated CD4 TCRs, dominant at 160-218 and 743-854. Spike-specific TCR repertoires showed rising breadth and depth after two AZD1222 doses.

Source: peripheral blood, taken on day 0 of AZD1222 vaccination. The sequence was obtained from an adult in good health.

CDR3 protein: CASSIAGLKEQYF. The CDR3 DNA is TGTGCCAGTAGTATAGCTGGCCTTAAGGAGCAGTACTTC. The rearrangement uses TRBV19 and TRBJ2-7; D remains ambiguous. The ends were cut back, 1 base at V and 7 bases at J, with 11 bases in the middle. CDR3 length: 13 amino acids. Germline CDR1 LNHDA, CDR2 SQIVND (reference sequence).